This T cell receptor (beta chain) comes out of a study of monozygotic twins with inflammatory bowel disease. Regarding this clonotype: No antigen is known for it.

Eight distinct reactions (per sample) were used to make the cDNA. During cDNA synthesis, UMIs that each contained a 6-nucleotide sample barcode were added by means of template switching. Both the TCRalpha cDNA and the TCRbeta cDNA were taken through two nested PCRs, lasting around 15 and 9 cycles. Following a re-call of the 5' RACE reads, TCRdb has one entry per CDR3 protein and lacks DNA. This sample contains around 99,000 distinct CDR3 sequences. The CDR3 is made up of 16 amino acids. CDR1 SGHAT and CDR2 FQNNGV come from the germline V gene. Study-wide results and caveats: The data did not back a single strong IBD-associated clonotype or signal.

The chain combines TRBV11-2 with TRBJ1-2; TCRdb selects TRBD1, and the lack of DNA leaves this call unchecked. The sequence derives from a human donor with ulcerative colitis or Crohn's disease, or a healthy co-twin of an affected twin (not recorded which). Sequencing was carried out using blood. The CDR3 loop is CASSLDSGTGPYGYTF.